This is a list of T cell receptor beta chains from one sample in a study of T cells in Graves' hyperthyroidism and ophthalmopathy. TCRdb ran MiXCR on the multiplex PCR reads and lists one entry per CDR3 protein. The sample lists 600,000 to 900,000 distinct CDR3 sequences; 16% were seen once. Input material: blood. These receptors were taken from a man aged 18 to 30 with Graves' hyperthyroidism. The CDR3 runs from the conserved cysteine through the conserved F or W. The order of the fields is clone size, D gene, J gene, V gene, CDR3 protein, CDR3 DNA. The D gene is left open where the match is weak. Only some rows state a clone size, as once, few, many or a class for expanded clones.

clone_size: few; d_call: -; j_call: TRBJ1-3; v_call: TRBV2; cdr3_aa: CASSLSGSPSGNTIYF; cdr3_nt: TGTGCCAGCAGCCTATCAGGGAGTCCCTCTGGAAACACCATATATTTT
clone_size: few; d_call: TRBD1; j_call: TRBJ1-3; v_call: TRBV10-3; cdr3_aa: CAAAGQGTGNTIYF; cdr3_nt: TGTGCCGCCGCGGGACAGGGGACTGGAAACACCATATATTTT
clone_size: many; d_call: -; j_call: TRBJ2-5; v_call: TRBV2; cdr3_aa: CASRPNQETQYF; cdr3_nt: TGTGCCAGCAGGCCTAACCAAGAGACCCAGTACTTC
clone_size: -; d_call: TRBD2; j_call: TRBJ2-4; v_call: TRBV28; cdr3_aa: CASSFGPGLAEIAKNIQYF; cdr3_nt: TGTGCCAGCAGTTTTGGCCCGGGACTAGCGGAAATAGCCAAAAACATTCAGTACTTC
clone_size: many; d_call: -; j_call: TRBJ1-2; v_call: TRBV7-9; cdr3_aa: CASSPFVFDYGYTF; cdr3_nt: TGTGCCAGCAGCCCCTTTGTTTTCGACTATGGCTACACCTTC
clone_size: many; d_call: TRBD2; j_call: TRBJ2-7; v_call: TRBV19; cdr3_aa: CASSRSGSRYEQYF; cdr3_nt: TGTGCCAGTAGTAGGAGCGGGAGTAGGTACGAGCAGTACTTC
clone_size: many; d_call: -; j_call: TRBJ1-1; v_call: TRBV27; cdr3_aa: CASSPRTVNTEAFF; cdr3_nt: TGTGCCAGCAGTCCAAGGACAGTGAACACTGAAGCTTTCTTT
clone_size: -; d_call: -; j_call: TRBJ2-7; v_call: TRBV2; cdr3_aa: CASSPESTYEQYF; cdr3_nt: TGTGCCAGCAGTCCAGAGAGCACCTACGAGCAGTACTTC
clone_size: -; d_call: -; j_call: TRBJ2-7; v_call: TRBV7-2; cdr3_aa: CAGSLTGIYEQYF; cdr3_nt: TGTGCCGGCAGCTTAACAGGGATCTACGAGCAGTACTTC
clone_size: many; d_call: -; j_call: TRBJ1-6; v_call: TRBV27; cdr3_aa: CASSLSGTPNSPLHF; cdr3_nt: TGTGCCAGCAGTCTGTCCGGGACACCCAATTCACCCCTCCACTTT
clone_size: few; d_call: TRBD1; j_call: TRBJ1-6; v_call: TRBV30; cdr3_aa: CARDREGSPLHF; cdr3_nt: TGTGCTCGGGACAGGGAAGGTTCACCCCTCCACTTT
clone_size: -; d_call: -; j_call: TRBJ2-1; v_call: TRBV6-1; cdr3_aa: CASSELGKKQFF; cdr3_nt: TGTGCCAGCAGTGAACTCGGCAAGAAGCAGTTCTTC
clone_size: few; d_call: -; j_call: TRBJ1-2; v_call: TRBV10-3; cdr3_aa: CAISETHRAGYTF; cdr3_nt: TGTGCCATCAGTGAGACCCACAGGGCTGGCTACACCTTC
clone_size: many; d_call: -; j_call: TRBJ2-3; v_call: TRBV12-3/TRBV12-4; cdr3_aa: CASSLGGGMTDTQYF; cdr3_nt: TGTGCCAGCAGTCTCGGCGGCGGGATGACAGATACGCAGTATTTT
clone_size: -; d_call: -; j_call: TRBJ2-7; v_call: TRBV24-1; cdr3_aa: CARKGGTNQGEQYF; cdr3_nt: TGTGCCAGAAAGGGGGGGACAAACCAGGGAGAGCAGTACTTC
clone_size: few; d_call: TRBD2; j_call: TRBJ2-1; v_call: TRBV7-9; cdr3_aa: CAIPGGNNEQFF; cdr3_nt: TGTGCCATCCCGGGGGGGAACAATGAGCAGTTCTTC
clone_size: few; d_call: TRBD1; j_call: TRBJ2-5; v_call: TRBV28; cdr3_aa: CASSARTGEQETQYF; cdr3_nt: TGTGCCAGCAGTGCCCGGACAGGGGAACAAGAGACCCAGTACTTC
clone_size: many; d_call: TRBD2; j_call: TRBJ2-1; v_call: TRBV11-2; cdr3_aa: CASSFGLAVYNEQFF; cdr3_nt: TGTGCCAGCAGCTTTGGGCTAGCGGTATACAATGAGCAGTTCTTC